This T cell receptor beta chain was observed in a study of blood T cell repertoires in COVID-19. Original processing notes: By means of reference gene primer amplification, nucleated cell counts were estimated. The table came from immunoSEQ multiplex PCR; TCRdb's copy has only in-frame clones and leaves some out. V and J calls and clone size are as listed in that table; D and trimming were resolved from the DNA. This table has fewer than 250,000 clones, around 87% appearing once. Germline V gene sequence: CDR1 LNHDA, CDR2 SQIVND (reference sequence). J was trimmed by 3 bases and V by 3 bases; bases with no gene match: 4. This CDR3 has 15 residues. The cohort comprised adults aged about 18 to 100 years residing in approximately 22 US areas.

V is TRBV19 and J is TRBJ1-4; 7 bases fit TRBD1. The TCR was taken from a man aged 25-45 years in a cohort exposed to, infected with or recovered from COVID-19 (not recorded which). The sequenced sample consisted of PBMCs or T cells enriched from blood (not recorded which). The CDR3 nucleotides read TGTGCCAGTAGTATGCTTCAGGGGGCTAATGAAAAACTGTTTTTT. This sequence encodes CASSMLQGANEKLFF. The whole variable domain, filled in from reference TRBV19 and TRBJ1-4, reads DGGITQSPKYLFRKEGQNVTLSCEQNLNHDAMYWYRQDPGQGLRLIYYSQIVNDFQKGDIAEGYSVSREKKESFPLTVTSAQKNPTAFYLCASSMLQGANEKLFFGSGTQLSVL.